The TCR beta chain under discussion was sequenced for a study of blood T cell repertoires in COVID-19 (dated by TCRdb to about 2020). For the study in its entirety: The collaborator samples originated in the United States, Italy and Spain and spanned the acute and convalescent phases of COVID-19. HLA class I and class II types, where available, came from metadata supplied by the sample provider rather than from assay-based typing. The material from the prospective study consisted of cDNA or gDNA derived from T cells, B-cell-depleted T cells, or PBMCs. A freely available public database, intended as a resource for researchers studying the immune response to SARS-CoV-2, is where the repertoires were released. Samples came from the ongoing ImmuneRACE study (first 160 participants) plus 1,254 subjects from 6 global collaborators. A de-identified subject ID, COVID-19 status, age in years and sex were almost always included in the sample metadata. The dataset comprised deeply sampled blood TCRbeta repertoires from subjects exposed to, actively infected with, or recovered from COVID-19. What the research found in general, with its limitations: The quantity of clinical and demographic metadata differed by source and by participant and was supplied without curation.

TCRbeta CDR3 regions were amplified from genomic DNA using the immunoSEQ Assay, a bias-controlled multiplex PCR. As for the original processing: The number of nucleated cells in each sample was estimated from the amplification of reference gene primers within the assay. To quantify the absolute abundance of each unique TCRbeta CDR3 rearrangement, sequence reads were collapsed and filtered. For each sample, productive Simpson clonality was calculated by taking the square root of Simpson's diversity index across productive rearrangements. The immuneACCESS repertoire file appears here via TCRdb, limited to in-frame rearrangements. These files lack a portion of the clones; in checked studies, under half of the deficit traces to unresolved V genes, and the cause of the others is not known. Clone size and V and J calls were adopted from that table, with D and trimming inferred from the DNA. This sample is represented by 200,000 to 250,000 clones; 84% of them were singletons. The biggest ten clones account for 1.8% of the sample.

The CDR3, cysteine through phenylalanine, is 14 amino acids long. The kept DNA is CDR3 alone, 42 bases in frame from the first base. Via the germline V gene, CDR1 is MRHNA and CDR2 SNTAGT. V is pared back by 6 bases and J by 1 base, with 12 bases lying between the germline termini. Participants in the prospective study were aged roughly 18 to 100 years, lived in 20 to 25 United States geographic areas, and enrolled through a virtual design. In the prospective study, cohorts were assigned on the basis of participant-reported clinical history obtained from a screening survey and a study questionnaire. Recovered participants in ImmuneRACE Cohort 3 were defined as having two consecutive negative NP/OP PCR tests, clearance from a healthcare professional, or resolution of symptoms. Mobile phlebotomists in the prospective study collected whole blood, serum and a nasopharyngeal or oropharyngeal swab from every participant. Over a roughly 2-month period, participants in the prospective study had the option of providing additional blood draws and questionnaires. Before DNA extraction, prospective study blood samples were shipped either frozen or at room temperature.

Turning to this clone: Its antigen target is currently unknown. Per-base quality was not reported, and no clone a single base away is much larger than it.

This receptor was obtained from a man aged 55 to 70 who had recovered from COVID-19. The sequencing input was PBMCs or T cells enriched from blood (not recorded which). The rearrangement joined TRBV6-4 to TRBJ1-1; possibly the D gene is TRBD1, per 6 matching bases. For the CDR3, the sequence is CASSGDRTNTEAFF. The nucleotide sequence is TGTGCCAGCAGCGGTGACAGGACGAACACTGAAGCTTTCTTT.